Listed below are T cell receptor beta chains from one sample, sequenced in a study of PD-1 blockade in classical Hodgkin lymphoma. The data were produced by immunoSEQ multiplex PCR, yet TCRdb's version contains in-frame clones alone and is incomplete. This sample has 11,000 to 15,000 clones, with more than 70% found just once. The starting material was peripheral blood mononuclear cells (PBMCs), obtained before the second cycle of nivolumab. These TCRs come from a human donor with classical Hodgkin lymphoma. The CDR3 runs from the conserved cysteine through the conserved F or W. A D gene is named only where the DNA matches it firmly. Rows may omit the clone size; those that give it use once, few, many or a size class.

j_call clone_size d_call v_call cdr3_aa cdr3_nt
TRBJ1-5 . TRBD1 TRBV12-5 CASGLVLFGQGRSNQPQHF TGTGCTAGTGGTTTGGTACTCTTCGGACAGGGACGGAGCAATCAGCCCCAGCATTTT
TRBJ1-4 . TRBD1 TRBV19 CASRPGQVNEKLFF TGTGCCAGTAGACCGGGACAGGTTAATGAAAAACTGTTTTTT
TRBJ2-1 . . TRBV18 CASSLVGNEQFF TGTGCCAGCTCACTCGTAGGTAATGAGCAGTTCTTC
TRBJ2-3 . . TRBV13 CASSLRAGATDTQYF TGTGCCAGCAGCTTACGTGCTGGGGCGACAGATACGCAGTATTTT
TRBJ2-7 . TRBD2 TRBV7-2 CASSPTSQLSYEQYF TGTGCCAGCAGCCCGACTAGCCAGCTCTCCTACGAGCAGTACTTC
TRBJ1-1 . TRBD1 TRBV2 CATGGGQKAFF TGTGCCACTGGAGGGGGCCAAAAAGCTTTCTTT
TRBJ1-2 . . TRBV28 CASSFTNGYTF TGTGCCAGCAGTTTTACGAATGGCTACACCTTC
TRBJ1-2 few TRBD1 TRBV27 CASSPLRYQDRARGYTF TGTGCCAGCAGTCCCCTTCGATACCAAGACAGGGCGAGAGGCTACACCTTC
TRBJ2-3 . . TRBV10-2 CASQGTRTDTQYF TGCGCCAGCCAGGGCACCCGCACAGATACGCAGTATTTT
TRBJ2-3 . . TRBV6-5 CASGKGLGSTDTQYF TGTGCCAGCGGGAAGGGGTTAGGGTCCACAGATACGCAGTATTTT
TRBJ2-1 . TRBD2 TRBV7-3 CASSLTYAGGIHNEQFF TGTGCCAGCAGCTTAACGTATGCGGGGGGGATTCACAATGAGCAGTTCTTC
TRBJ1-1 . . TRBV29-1 CSGTTGNGNTEAFF TGCAGCGGCACCACGGGAAACGGGAACACTGAAGCTTTCTTT
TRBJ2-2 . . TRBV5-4 CASSFWGAGGELFF TGTGCCAGCAGCTTTTGGGGGGCCGGCGGGGAGCTGTTTTTT
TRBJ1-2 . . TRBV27 CASSEQAARYGYTF TGTGCCAGCAGCGAACAGGCGGCGCGCTATGGCTACACCTTC
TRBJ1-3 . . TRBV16 CASSHPGFSGNTIYF TGTGCCAGCAGCCACCCGGGTTTCTCTGGAAACACCATATATTTT
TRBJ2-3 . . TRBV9 CASSPRESTQYF TGTGCCAGCAGCCCCCGCGAGTCTACGCAGTATTTT
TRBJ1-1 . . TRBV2 CASSANENTEAFF TGTGCCAGCAGTGCAAATGAGAACACTGAAGCTTTCTTT